The present T cell receptor (beta chain) was sequenced within a study of CD4 T cells in relation to SARS-CoV-2 and coronaviruses. Before the COVID-19 pandemic, during about 2010-2018, CD4+ T cells were taken from unexposed donors. The cells were cultured for around ten days before CD4+ T cells were isolated. This clone has just a few counts. Its antigen is undetermined. Germline CDR1 and CDR2: LGHNA and YNFKEQ. The V and J ends lost 6 bases and 3 bases respectively, with 21 bases between them. The CDR3 is 18 residues long. Here immunoSEQ multiplex PCR was the method, and the copy in TCRdb shows in-frame clones only, minus some. The sample comprises 20,000 to 25,000 clones, about 71% of which are singletons, and 16% rests with the top ten.

This TCR derives from a human donor in good health. The V call is TRBV4-2, the J call TRBJ2-6, with D possibly being TRBD1 (6 bases). Specimen: CD4+ T cells from PBMCs, cultured in vitro. This CDR3 reads CASRTFPDYRVGANVLTF. CDR3 nucleotides: TGTGCCAGCAGAACGTTCCCAGACTACAGGGTTGGGGCCAACGTCCTGACTTTC.